This TCR beta chain was observed in a study of beta chain features in type 1 diabetes. Findings and limits, study-wide: In all four CD4+ subsets, TCRB CDR3 length was significantly, moderately reduced in type 1 diabetes.

Every bit of the isolated RNA underwent reverse transcription, so sequencing read expressed TCRB transcripts. The protocol was immunoSEQ multiplex PCR, while the TCRdb copy is restricted to in-frame clones and leaves out a portion. This sample has 140,000 or so clones, with about 13% found just once. Germline V CDR1 and CDR2: SNHLY, FYNNEI. J lost 3 bases, V lost 8 bases, and 4 bases had no gene match. The CDR3 is 14 residues long. Many counts were recorded for this clone. Its antigen is not identified. J is TRBJ2-3 and V is TRBV2; TRBD2 matches at 11 bases. The sequencing sample was made of central memory CD4+ T cells from blood. The source of this sequence is a young man with type 1 diabetes. CDR3: CASRLAGFTDTQYF. CDR3 sequence (DNA): TGTGCCAGCCGACTAGCGGGGTTTACAGATACGCAGTATTTT.